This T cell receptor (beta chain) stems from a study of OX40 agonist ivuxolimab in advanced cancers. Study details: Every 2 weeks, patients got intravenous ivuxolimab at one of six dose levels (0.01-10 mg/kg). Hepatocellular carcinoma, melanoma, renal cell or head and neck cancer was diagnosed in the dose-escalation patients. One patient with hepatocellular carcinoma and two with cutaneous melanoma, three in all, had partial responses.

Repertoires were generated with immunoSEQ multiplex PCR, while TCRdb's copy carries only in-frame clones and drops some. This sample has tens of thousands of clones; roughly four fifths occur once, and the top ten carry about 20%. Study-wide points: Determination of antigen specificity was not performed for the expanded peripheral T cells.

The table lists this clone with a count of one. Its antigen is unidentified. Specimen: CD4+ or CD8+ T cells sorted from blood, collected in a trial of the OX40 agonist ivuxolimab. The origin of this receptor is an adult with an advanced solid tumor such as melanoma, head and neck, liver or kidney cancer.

For the CDR3, the DNA is TGTGCCAGCAGCCCCTGGGACAGAACCACCGGGGAGCTGTTTTTT. It yields the protein CASSPWDRTTGELFF. The chain recombines TRBV9 with TRBJ2-2, with TRBD1 identical over 7 bases. The V segment lost 4 bases and the J segment 4 bases; nucleotides outside the gene matches: 7. The CDR3 length is 15 residues. Germline loops: CDR1 SGDLS, CDR2 YYNGEE.